These T cell receptor beta chains were read from a single sample in a study of blood T cell repertoires in COVID-19. Here immunoSEQ multiplex PCR was the method, and the copy in TCRdb shows in-frame clones only, minus some. The sample holds 200,000 to 250,000 clones, 90% to 95% seen once. What was sequenced was PBMCs or T cells enriched from blood (not recorded which). The receptors shown here come from a woman aged 18-35 years who had recovered from COVID-19. Each CDR3 is given with its conserved first and last residue. The order of the fields is D gene, V gene, clone size, J gene, CDR3 protein, CDR3 DNA. D genes are given only for firm matches. Not all rows give a size; the values are once, few, many and, for expanded clones, a class.

TRBD1,TRBV10-3,-,TRBJ2-7,CAISGGKDRAYEQYF,TGTGCCATCAGTGGGGGCAAGGACAGGGCTTACGAGCAGTACTTC
TRBD1,TRBV3-1/TRBV3-2,-,TRBJ1-2,CASSQRGDRGLGGYTF,TGTGCCAGCAGCCAACGCGGGGACAGGGGGTTAGGGGGCTACACCTTC
TRBD1,TRBV24-1,-,TRBJ2-6,CATSDGGQGMAGANVLTF,TGTGCCACCAGTGATGGAGGACAGGGTATGGCTGGGGCCAACGTCCTGACTTTC
-,TRBV7-8,-,TRBJ1-1,CASSLGGQGTEAFF,TGTGCCAGCAGCTTAGGGGGGCAGGGCACTGAAGCTTTCTTT
-,TRBV18,-,TRBJ1-2,CASSQSRGGNGYTF,TGTGCCAGCTCGCAATCGAGGGGGGGTAATGGCTACACCTTC
-,TRBV5-1,-,TRBJ1-2,CASSLEGGRYGYTF,TGCGCCAGCAGCTTGGAAGGGGGTCGCTATGGCTACACCTTC
TRBD1,TRBV4-3,-,TRBJ1-2,CASSQNVGTGIGYTF,TGCGCCAGCAGCCAAAATGTTGGGACAGGGATTGGCTACACCTTC
-,TRBV7-9,-,TRBJ1-1,CASGRQNTEAFF,TGTGCCAGCGGCAGACAGAACACTGAAGCTTTCTTT
TRBD1,TRBV28,-,TRBJ1-2,CASSLQGANGNYGYTF,TGTGCCAGCAGTTTACAGGGGGCGAATGGTAACTATGGCTACACCTTC
-,TRBV4-1,-,TRBJ1-6,CASSQTRTASNSPLHF,TGCGCCAGCAGCCAAACGAGGACAGCGAGTAATTCACCCCTCCACTTT
TRBD1,TRBV10-3,-,TRBJ1-1,CASSGGAATEAFF,TGTGCCAGCTCAGGGGGCGCGGCCACTGAAGCTTTCTTT
TRBD1,TRBV5-1,-,TRBJ1-2,CASCTGTGGYYGYTF,TGCGCCAGCTGTACCGGGACAGGAGGATACTATGGCTACACCTTC
-,TRBV2,-,TRBJ1-2,CASSEFRTAHRGYTF,TGTGCCAGCAGTGAATTTAGGACAGCGCACCGTGGCTACACCTTC
-,TRBV29-1,once,TRBJ1-2,CSVEQRTYGYTF,TGCAGCGTTGAACAGCGAACCTATGGCTACACCTTC
-,TRBV28,-,TRBJ1-5,CASSWGPDQPQHF,TGTGCCAGCAGTTGGGGGCCCGATCAGCCCCAGCATTTT
TRBD1,TRBV18,-,TRBJ1-5,CASSPSAPGGGVPQHF,TGTGCCAGCTCCCCCAGTGCCCCAGGGGGAGGAGTGCCCCAGCATTTT
-,TRBV7-2,once,TRBJ1-6,CASSLVQARGDSPLHF,TGTGCCAGCAGCTTAGTGCAGGCTCGGGGGGATTCACCCCTCCACTTT
TRBD1,TRBV5-6,-,TRBJ1-2,CASSSTRTGPKHYGYTF,TGTGCCAGCAGCTCCACCCGGACAGGTCCCAAGCACTATGGCTACACCTTC
TRBD1,TRBV11-3,-,TRBJ2-7,CATTAGGESYEQYF,TGTGCCACCACGGCAGGGGGTGAATCCTACGAGCAGTACTTC
TRBD2,TRBV3-1/TRBV3-2,-,TRBJ2-1,CASSQQNTGTSNEQFF,TGTGCCAGCAGCCAACAAAACACCGGGACTAGCAATGAGCAGTTCTTC
-,TRBV5-6,-,TRBJ1-6,CASSSDGGDAGNSPLHF,TGTGCCAGCAGCTCCGACGGGGGAGATGCGGGCAATTCACCCCTCCACTTT
-,TRBV11-3,-,TRBJ2-1,CASSLEVAYNEQFF,TGTGCCAGCAGCTTAGAAGTAGCCTACAATGAGCAGTTCTTC
-,TRBV7-2,once,TRBJ2-3,CASSRLVNTQYF,TGTGCCAGCAGCCGACTTGTTAACACGCAGTATTTT
-,TRBV2,-,TRBJ1-2,CASSEVGGYYGYTF,TGTGCCAGCAGTGAAGTAGGGGGATACTATGGCTACACCTTC
-,TRBV6-5,-,TRBJ1-4,CASSYLQSTNEKLFF,TGTGCCAGCAGTTACTTGCAGTCAACTAATGAAAAACTGTTTTTT
-,TRBV11-2,few,TRBJ2-7,CASSLLQTYEQYF,TGTGCCAGCAGCTTATTACAGACCTACGAGCAGTACTTC
TRBD1,TRBV5-1,-,TRBJ1-1,CASSWGQPGSTEAFF,TGCGCCAGCAGCTGGGGACAGCCCGGGAGCACTGAAGCTTTCTTT
-,TRBV29-1,-,TRBJ1-3,CSVDAGGNTIYF,TGCAGCGTTGACGCAGGGGGAAACACCATATATTTT
-,TRBV7-2,-,TRBJ1-2,CASSPQTGWGYTF,TGTGCCAGCAGCCCTCAGACAGGTTGGGGCTACACCTTC
-,TRBV7-2,-,TRBJ1-4,CASSPRRATNEKLFF,TGTGCCAGCAGCCCCCGCAGGGCAACTAATGAAAAACTGTTTTTT
-,TRBV5-1,-,TRBJ2-3,CASSLAGQTDTQYF,TGCGCCAGCAGCTTGGCAGGGCAGACAGATACGCAGTATTTT
-,TRBV25-1,-,TRBJ1-3,CASSDPQTSGNTIYF,TGTGCCAGCAGTGACCCACAGACCTCTGGAAACACCATATATTTT
TRBD1,TRBV14,-,TRBJ1-1,CASSHGTGVYTEAFF,TGTGCCAGCAGCCACGGAACAGGGGTTTACACTGAAGCTTTCTTT
-,TRBV5-4,-,TRBJ1-1,CASSLQGISTEAFF,TGTGCCAGCAGCTTGCAGGGGATCAGCACTGAAGCTTTCTTT
TRBD1,TRBV10-2,-,TRBJ1-2,CASSESRAGGRLSSGYTF,TGCGCCAGCAGTGAGTCGAGGGCAGGGGGCCGGTTAAGTAGTGGCTACACCTTC
-,TRBV6-4,once,TRBJ1-2,CASSDSIGSGGYTF,TGTGCCAGCAGTGACTCGATCGGGAGCGGCGGCTACACCTTC
TRBD1,TRBV25-1,-,TRBJ1-4,CARDDPGGGVPRFF,TGTGCCAGGGATGATCCAGGGGGTGGAGTGCCTCGGTTTTTT
TRBD2,TRBV4-2,few,TRBJ2-2,CASSLRTSGGAANTGELFF,TGTGCCAGCAGCCTCCGGACTAGCGGGGGGGCGGCGAACACCGGGGAGCTGTTTTTT